Each of the 32 T cell receptor beta chains below was sequenced from the same sample in a study of post-analysis software for immune sequencing data. Study-wide results and limits: Patients used about five TRBV segments, including TRBV5-6, TRBV5-1 and TRBV20-1, more often than controls.

The authors incorporated unique molecular identifiers into the TCR beta cDNA libraries. TCRdb re-analysed the PCR reads in MiXCR, keeping a single row per CDR3 protein. The table includes approximately 360,000 distinct CDR3 sequences, roughly 30% detected once. No antigen is known for these receptors. Material: blood. The receptors originated from a girl under 18 with multiple sclerosis.

This clonotype was counted a few times. J is TRBJ2-7 and V is TRBV2, with D possibly TRBD2 on 6 matching bases. The V gene lost 5 bases and the J gene lost 3 bases, with 20 bases spanning the gap. From germline, CDR1 is SNHLY and CDR2 FYNNEI. The CDR3 contains 16 residues. This CDR3 reads CASSIRDWRGHYEQYF. The DNA of the CDR3 is TGTGCCAGCAGTATTCGGGACTGGCGGGGCCACTACGAGCAGTACTTC.

The rearrangement links TRBV7-2 to TRBJ1-2; D not resolved. This CDR3 is built from 16 residues. CDR1 is SGHTA and CDR2 is FQGNSA in the germline V gene. Trimming took 1 base from V and 6 from J, leaving 18 bases between them. The CDR3 protein is CASSLGTGAAENGYTF. The DNA of the CDR3 is TGTGCCAGCAGCTTAGGGACGGGCGCAGCAGAAAATGGCTACACCTTC.

The V call is TRBV5-1, the J call TRBJ2-6; no definite D call. The CDR3 totals 17 residues. Trimming stripped 2 bases from V and 4 bases from J, with 16 bases between. The germline CDR1 and CDR2 sequences are SGHRS and YFSETQ. For the CDR3, the DNA is TGCGCCAGCAGCTTAGCTGGTTCCCTTGGGGGGGCCAACGTCCTGACTTTC. As protein: CASSLAGSLGGANVLTF.

This clonotype is a singleton in its sample. A much more abundant neighbour one base away suggests this may be a read error. The rearrangement uses TRBV6-5 and TRBJ2-5, with 10 bases lining up with TRBD2. The CDR3 consists of 15 residues. Germline V gives CDR1 MNHEY, CDR2 SVGAGI. CDR3 bases: TGTGCCGGCAGTTATAGCGGGGGGCCCCAAGAGACCCAGTACTTC. Residues: CAGSYSGGPQETQYF.

This clonotype has a handful of counts. The chain recombines TRBV6-5 with TRBJ1-2; D is ambiguous. This CDR3 has 16 amino acids. Germline CDR1 is MNHEY and CDR2 is SVGAGI. Trimming pared 6 bases from V and 1 base from J, leaving 18 bases between. The DNA of the CDR3 is TGTGCCAGCAGCCCCCATTTGGCTGATGGTAACTATGGCTACACCTTC. Protein: CASSPHLADGNYGYTF.

Only a few counts were recorded for this clonotype. This chain links TRBV28 with TRBJ1-5; 7 bases fit TRBD1. This CDR3 has 16 amino acids. Germline CDR1 is MDHEN and CDR2 is SYDVKM. Trimming removed 5 bases from V and 3 bases from J; junction bases left unmatched: 10. CDR3 protein: CASSGRQGLYNQPQHF. CDR3 in DNA: TGTGCCAGCAGTGGAAGACAGGGATTATACAATCAGCCCCAGCATTTT.

V usage is TRBV12-3 or TRBV12-4 and J usage is TRBJ1-3; weak D call: TRBD1 (5 bases). V was pared by 6 bases and J by 3 bases, with 21 bases between. CDR3 length: 17 residues. CDR3 nucleotide sequence: TGTGCCAGCAGGACGATCCGGGACCCCGGTGGTGGAAACACCATATATTTT. Its translation: CASRTIRDPGGGNTIYF.

V and J are TRBV27 and TRBJ2-7; D unclear. CDR1 is MNHEY and CDR2 is SMNVEV in the germline V gene (reference sequence). Between the trimmed V and J ends, which lost 4 bases and 1 base, there was a span of 14 bases. The CDR3 has 15 amino acids. The CDR3 sequence: CASSYGYGSSYEQYF. The CDR3 nucleotides read TGTGCCAGCAGTTATGGTTATGGGTCGTCCTACGAGCAGTACTTC.

V gene TRBV9 combines with J gene TRBJ2-5; the match to TRBD1 covers 7 bases. The J call may be faulty, since TRBJ2-7 better matches the DNA end. Germline V gene sequence: CDR1 SGDLS, CDR2 YYNGEE. CDR3 size: 16 residues. CDR3 region: CASSVGRWDRSGEQYF. CDR3 sequence (DNA): TGTGCCAGCAGCGTAGGTAGATGGGACAGAAGTGGCGAGCAGTACTTC.

The gene calls are TRBV18 and TRBJ2-7; 9 bases line up with TRBD1. The germline V gene encodes CDR1 KGHSH and CDR2 LQKENI. CDR3 size: 14 residues. With 3 bases clipped from V and 4 bases from J, the junction kept 4 bases outside the gene matches. The CDR3 reads CASSPGTGIYEQYF. CDR3 nucleotide sequence: TGTGCCAGCTCACCCGGGACAGGGATTTACGAGCAGTACTTC. The variable domain in full, with the rest retrieved from reference TRBV18 and TRBJ2-7, is NAGVMQNPRHLVRRRGQEARLRCSPMKGHSHVYWYRQLPEEGLKFMVYLQKENIIDESGMPKERFSAEFPKEGPSILRIQQVVRGDSAAYFCASSPGTGIYEQYFGPGTRLTVT.

This clonotype was seen more than once but under ten times. V usage is TRBV4-1 and J usage is TRBJ1-1; possible D gene TRBD1, 5 bases. This CDR3 comprises 15 residues. V lost 3 bases to trimming and J lost 2 bases, with 13 bases between them. Germline V gene data show CDR1 as MGHRA and CDR2 as YSYEKL. The CDR3 DNA is TGCGCCAGCAGCCAGGCCTCCCAGGGAAACACTGAAGCTTTCTTT. Its protein product is CASSQASQGNTEAFF.

V gene TRBV5-1 combines with J gene TRBJ1-2; D possibly corresponds to TRBD1 (5 bases). CDR1 is SGHRS, CDR2 YFSETQ, per germline. There are 13 residues in the CDR3. V gave up 0 bases and J gave up 8 bases, with 11 bases separating them. CDR3 in DNA: TGCGCCAGCAGCTTGGCCGCAGGGAAGGGCTACACCTTC. Its protein product is CASSLAAGKGYTF.

CDR3 nucleotide sequence: TGTGCCAGCAGCGAGAGGGGATGGGGGAACTATGGCTACACCTTC. Protein sequence: CASSERGWGNYGYTF. This chain uses TRBV27 with TRBJ1-2; TRBD1 might be the D (5 bases). CDR3 length: 15 amino acids. V was trimmed by 6 bases and J by 2 bases, leaving 16 bases between them. Germline lookup yields CDR1 MNHEY and CDR2 SMNVEV (reference sequence).

The rearrangement joins TRBV2 to TRBJ2-1; weak D call: TRBD1 (7 bases). Germline CDR1 SNHLY, CDR2 FYNNEI. The CDR3 has 15 amino acids. Trimming took 7 bases from V and 4 from J, leaving 17 bases between them. The CDR3 sequence is CASTGGEGGYNEQFF. The CDR3 nucleotides are TGTGCCAGCACAGGGGGAGAAGGGGGGTACAATGAGCAGTTCTTC.

On this clonotype: At one of its ends the junction is not consistent with the germline gene, which may arise from a read error. The chain is built from TRBV20-1 and TRBJ1-4, with TRBD1 as a possible D gene (6 bases). The CDR3 covers 15 residues. Germline lookup yields CDR1 DFQATT and CDR2 SNEGSKA (reference sequence). The CDR3 coding sequence is TGCAGTGCCCTAGACGCAATGGGGGCTAATGAAAAACGGTTTTTT. Protein sequence: CSALDAMGANEKRFF.

The J gene is TRBJ2-1, the V gene TRBV19, with no clear D. The CDR3 totals 16 residues. Between the trimmed V and J ends, which lost 4 bases and 3 bases, there was a span of 16 bases. In germline, CDR1 is LNHDA, CDR2 SQIVND (reference sequence). DNA for the CDR3: TGTGCCAGTAGTACCCCAAGAGGTGTCAACTACAATGAGCAGTTCTTC. Protein product: CASSTPRGVNYNEQFF.

This clonotype was observed a few times. V and J are TRBV7-9 and TRBJ1-1, with 8 positions matching TRBD1. This CDR3 is 18 amino acids long. The V segment lost 1 base and the J segment 0 bases; nucleotides outside the gene matches: 10. CDR1 SEHNR and CDR2 FQNEAQ come from the germline V gene (reference sequence). This chain's CDR3 is CASSLGSIRGRMNTEAFF. CDR3 coding DNA: TGTGCCAGCAGCTTAGGGAGCATCAGGGGGCGGATGAACACTGAAGCTTTCTTT.

This clonotype was seen only a few times. This rearrangement joins TRBV18 to TRBJ2-3; 8 bases map to TRBD2. This CDR3 has 16 amino acids. Trimming at V came to 0 bases and at J to 2 bases, leaving 4 bases not matched to a gene. Germline V lookup: CDR1 KGHSH, CDR2 LQKENI. CDR3 in amino acids: CASSPPERGTTDTQYF. The CDR3 bases are TGTGCCAGCTCACCACCGGAGCGGGGGACCACAGATACGCAGTATTTT.

This chain uses TRBV20-1 with TRBJ1-1; 10 bases fit TRBD1. The CDR3 runs 14 residues. CDR1 is DFQATT and CDR2 is SNEGSKA in the germline V gene (reference sequence). The V segment lost 2 bases and the J segment 7 bases; nucleotides outside the gene matches: 7. CDR3 DNA sequence: TGCAGTGCTAGACCGGGACAGGGGAGCCTTGAAGCTTTCTTT. This codes for CSARPGQGSLEAFF.

The rearrangement uses TRBV10-3 and TRBJ1-5, with a weak D call TRBD1 (6 bases). The CDR3 has 14 amino acids. Germline V gives CDR1 ENHRY, CDR2 SYGVKD. V was pared by 3 bases and J by 7 bases, with 13 bases between. The CDR3 DNA sequence: TGTGCCATCAGTGAACAGGGCTCGGGACAGCCCCAGCATTTT. Protein product: CAISEQGSGQPQHF.

This sequence joins TRBV15 and TRBJ2-5; 7 bases fit TRBD2. The CDR3 loop spans 15 amino acids. After removal of 3 bases from V and 5 bases from J, the junction contained 9 bases not matched to a gene. Germline CDR1 is LNHNV and CDR2 is YYDKDF (reference sequence). CDR3 DNA: TGTGCCACCAGCAGCGGGACTACCCAACTGGAGACCCAGTACTTC. Translated, it gives CATSSGTTQLETQYF.

The chain links TRBV10-3 to TRBJ2-1, with TRBD2 identical over 12 bases. Looked up from germline, CDR1 is ENHRY and CDR2 is SYGVKD. The CDR3 contains 16 residues. Unmatched junction bases numbered 7, after V lost 6 bases and J lost 4 bases. The CDR3 DNA reads as TGTGCCATCAGCCCCGGGACTAGCGGGTTATACAATGAGCAGTTCTTC. Protein sequence: CAISPGTSGLYNEQFF.

Comment on this clonotype: A junction end diverges from the germline sequence, so it may reflect a read error. The chain combines TRBV7-9 with TRBJ1-5; 8 bases are a match to TRBD1. The CDR3 runs 15 residues. Germline loops: CDR1 SEHNR, CDR2 FQNEAQ (reference sequence). CDR3 coding DNA: TGTGCTAGCAGCTTAGCCGGACAGGGTGAGCAGCCCCAGCATTTT. This encodes CASSLAGQGEQPQHF.

The chain carries TRBV9 and TRBJ2-3; TRBD2 aligns across 9 bases. The CDR3 extends over 16 amino acids. The germline V gene encodes CDR1 SGDLS and CDR2 YYNGEE. V shed 7 bases and J 5 bases; nucleotides not matched to a gene: 14. The DNA of the CDR3 is TGTGCCAGCGGAAAATCTGGGCGGGGGGGTGTAGATACGCAGTATTTT. This codes for CASGKSGRGGVDTQYF.

This clonotype has just one count. The V gene is TRBV10-3, the J gene TRBJ2-7; 8 nucleotides line up with TRBD2. Germline loops: CDR1 ENHRY, CDR2 SYGVKD. With 6 bases clipped from V and 0 bases from J, the junction kept 4 bases outside the gene matches. The CDR3 is 14 amino acids. Here the CDR3 DNA reads TGTGCCATCAGCACTAGCGGTAGCTCCTACGAGCAGTACTTC. Protein sequence: CAISTSGSSYEQYF.

This clonotype was detected only a few times. This chain joins TRBV12-3 or TRBV12-4 and TRBJ2-4, with 12 bases that match TRBD2. The J segment lost 4 bases and the V segment lost 3 bases, leaving 7 bases of the junction unmatched. The CDR3 spans 17 residues. CDR3 sequence (DNA): TGTGCCAGCAGTTTTGGGCTAGCGGGGGGGCCTAAAAACATTCAGTACTTC. Its translation is CASSFGLAGGPKNIQYF.

This chain joins TRBV4-2 and TRBJ2-3, with TRBD1 as a possible D gene (6 bases). CDR3 length: 15 residues. With 0 bases removed from V and 6 bases from J, the gap between germline ends came to 13 bases. CDR1 and CDR2 from the germline V gene are LGHNA and YNFKEQ. The DNA of the CDR3 is TGTGCCAGCAGCCAAGATAGACAGGAAAGGGATACGCAGTATTTT. The encoded protein is CASSQDRQERDTQYF.

This clonotype was found a few times. The V gene is TRBV12-3 or TRBV12-4, the J gene TRBJ2-2; 9 bases line up with TRBD2. Germline trimming cut 5 bases from V and 2 bases from J; bases unmatched to any gene: 6. The CDR3 sequence is 16 residues long. The CDR3 sequence: CASSPGTSPNTGELFF. CDR3 coding DNA: TGTGCCAGCAGTCCGGGGACTAGCCCTAACACCGGGGAGCTGTTTTTT.

This sequence joins TRBV15 and TRBJ2-3; 8 bases are shared with TRBD2. Trimming removed 5 bases from V and 6 bases from J; junction bases left unmatched: 10. Germline-derived CDR1 and CDR2 are LNHNV and YYDKDF (reference sequence). The CDR3 runs to 15 residues. CDR3 bases: TGTGCCACCAGCCCCGGGACTAGTAAAGACGATACGCAGTATTTT. This translates into CATSPGTSKDDTQYF.

This clonotype was counted only a few times. This sequence joins TRBV4-1 and TRBJ2-7; D is undetermined. Germline V gives CDR1 MGHRA, CDR2 YSYEKL. V lost 4 bases to trimming and J lost 0 bases, with 10 bases between them. The length of the CDR3 is 14 residues. CDR3 sequence: CASSPWTVSYEQYF. For the CDR3, the DNA is TGCGCCAGCAGCCCTTGGACGGTCTCCTACGAGCAGTACTTC.

This clonotype has only one observation. This chain connects TRBV6-2 or TRBV6-3 to TRBJ1-1, with a tentative D call TRBD1 (6 bases). The CDR3 loop spans 17 amino acids. The V end lost 4 bases, the J end lost 5 bases, and 23 bases lay between the germline ends. Per the germline V gene, CDR1 is MNHEY and CDR2 is SVGEGT. CDR3 bases: TGTGCCAGCAGTTCTAACAGGGTGCCCCGTCTTGGGACTGAAGCTTTCTTT. It encodes CASSSNRVPRLGTEAFF.

The chain carries TRBV20-1 and TRBJ1-4, with 9 bases lining up with TRBD1. The V segment lost 4 bases and the J segment 4 bases; nucleotides outside the gene matches: 4. The length of the CDR3 is 14 residues. Germline values: CDR1 DFQATT, CDR2 SNEGSKA (reference sequence). The CDR3 DNA reads TGCAGTGCTACATGGACAGGGGATAATGAAAAACTGTTTTTT. Residues: CSATWTGDNEKLFF.